This T cell receptor (beta chain) was recovered during a study of early T cells in non-severe SARS-CoV-2 infection. Study overall: Unpaired chains resulted from sequencing bulk RNA of unsorted whole blood.

From the 5' RACE reads, TCRdb called clonotypes with MiXCR, one entry per CDR3 protein. The table records 55,000 to 85,000 distinct CDR3 sequences, 12% to 15% of them present only once. V dropped 6 bases and J dropped 5; count of bases not matched to a gene: 8. The CDR3 is 14 amino acids. CDR1 and CDR2 (germline): ENHRY, SYGVKD. The clonotype comes from an adult who was a healthcare worker with PCR-confirmed SARS-CoV-2 infection or an uninfected control (not recorded which). Material: whole blood. The V call is TRBV10-3, the J call TRBJ2-7; 9 bases are shared with TRBD1. CDR3 in DNA: TGTGCCATCAGCCCGGGACAGGGCGTCCACGAGCAGTACTTC. This codes for CAISPGQGVHEQYF.